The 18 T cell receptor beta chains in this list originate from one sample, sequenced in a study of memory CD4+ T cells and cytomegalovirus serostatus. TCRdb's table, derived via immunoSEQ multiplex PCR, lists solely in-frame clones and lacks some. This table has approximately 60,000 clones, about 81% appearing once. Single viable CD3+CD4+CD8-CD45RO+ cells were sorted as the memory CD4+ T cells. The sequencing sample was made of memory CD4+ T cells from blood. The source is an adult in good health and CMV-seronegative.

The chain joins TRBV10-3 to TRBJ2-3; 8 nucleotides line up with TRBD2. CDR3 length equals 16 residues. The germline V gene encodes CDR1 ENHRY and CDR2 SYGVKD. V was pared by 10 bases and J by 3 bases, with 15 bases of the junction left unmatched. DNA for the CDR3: TGTGCCACTACCGGTGGGGCGGGAGGTCTGACAGATACGCAGTATTTT. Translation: CATTGGAGGLTDTQYF.

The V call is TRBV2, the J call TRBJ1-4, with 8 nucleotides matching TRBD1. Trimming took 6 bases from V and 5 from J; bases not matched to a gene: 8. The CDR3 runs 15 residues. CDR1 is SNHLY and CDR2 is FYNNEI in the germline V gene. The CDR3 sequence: CASRKQGVLNEKLFF. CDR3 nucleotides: TGTGCCAGCAGGAAACAGGGGGTGCTAAATGAAAAACTGTTTTTT.

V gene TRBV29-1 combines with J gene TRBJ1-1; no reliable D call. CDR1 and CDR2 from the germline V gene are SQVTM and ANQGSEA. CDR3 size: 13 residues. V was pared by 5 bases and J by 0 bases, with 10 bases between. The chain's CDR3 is CSVFGSMNTEAFF. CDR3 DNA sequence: TGCAGCGTTTTTGGCAGCATGAACACTGAAGCTTTCTTT.

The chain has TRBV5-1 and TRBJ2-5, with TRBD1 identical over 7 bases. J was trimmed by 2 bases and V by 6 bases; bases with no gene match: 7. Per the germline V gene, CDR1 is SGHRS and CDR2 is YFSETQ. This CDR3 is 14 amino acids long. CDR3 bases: TGCGCCAGCACTACCGGGACAGCTCAAGAGACCCAGTACTTC. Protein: CASTTGTAQETQYF.

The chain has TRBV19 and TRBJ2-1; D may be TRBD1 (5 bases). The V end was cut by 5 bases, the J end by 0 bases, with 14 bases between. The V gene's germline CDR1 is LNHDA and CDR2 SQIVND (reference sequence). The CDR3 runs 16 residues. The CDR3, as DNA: TGTGCCAGTAGTTCCCCAAGGGGAAGCTCCTACAATGAGCAGTTCTTC. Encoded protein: CASSSPRGSSYNEQFF.

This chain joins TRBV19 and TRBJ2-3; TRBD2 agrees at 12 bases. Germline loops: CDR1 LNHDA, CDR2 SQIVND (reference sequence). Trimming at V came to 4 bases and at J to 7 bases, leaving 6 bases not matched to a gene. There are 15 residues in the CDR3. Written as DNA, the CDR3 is TGTGCCAGTAGTAGTCTAGCGGGAGGGGCTCATACGCAGTATTTT. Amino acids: CASSSLAGGAHTQYF.

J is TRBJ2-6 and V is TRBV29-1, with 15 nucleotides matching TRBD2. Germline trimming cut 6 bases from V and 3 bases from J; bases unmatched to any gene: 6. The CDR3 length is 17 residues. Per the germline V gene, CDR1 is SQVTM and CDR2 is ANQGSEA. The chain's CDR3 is CSVRTSGRAYGANVLTF. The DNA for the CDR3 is TGCAGCGTGCGGACTAGCGGGAGGGCCTATGGGGCCAACGTCCTGACTTTC.

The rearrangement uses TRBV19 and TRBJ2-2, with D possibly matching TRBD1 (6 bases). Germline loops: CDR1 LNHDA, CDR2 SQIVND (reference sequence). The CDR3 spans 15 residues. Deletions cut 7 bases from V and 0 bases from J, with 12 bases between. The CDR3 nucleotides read TGTGCCAGTAAGAGACAGGAATCGAACACCGGGGAGCTGTTTTTT. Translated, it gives CASKRQESNTGELFF. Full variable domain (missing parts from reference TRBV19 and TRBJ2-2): DGGITQSPKYLFRKEGQNVTLSCEQNLNHDAMYWYRQDPGQGLRLIYYSQIVNDFQKGDIAEGYSVSREKKESFPLTVTSAQKNPTAFYLCASKRQESNTGELFFGEGSRLTVL.

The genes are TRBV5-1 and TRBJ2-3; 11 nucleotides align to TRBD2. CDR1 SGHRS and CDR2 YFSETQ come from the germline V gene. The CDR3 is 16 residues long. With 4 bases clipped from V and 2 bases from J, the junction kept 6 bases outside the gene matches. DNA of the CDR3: TGCGCCAGCAGCCCCGGGACTAGCGGCCCCACAGATACGCAGTATTTT. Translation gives CASSPGTSGPTDTQYF.

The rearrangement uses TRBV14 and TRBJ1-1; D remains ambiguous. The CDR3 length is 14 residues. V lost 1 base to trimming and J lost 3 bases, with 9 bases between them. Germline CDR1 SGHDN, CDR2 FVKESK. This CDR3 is CASSQGGWDTEAFF. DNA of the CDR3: TGTGCCAGCAGCCAAGGGGGTTGGGACACTGAAGCTTTCTTT. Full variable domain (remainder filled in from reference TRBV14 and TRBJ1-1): EAGVTQFPSHSVIEKGQTVTLRCDPISGHDNLYWYRRVMGKEIKFLLHFVKESKQDESGMPNNRFLAERTGGTYSTLKVQPAELEDSGVYFCASSQGGWDTEAFFGQGTRLTVV.

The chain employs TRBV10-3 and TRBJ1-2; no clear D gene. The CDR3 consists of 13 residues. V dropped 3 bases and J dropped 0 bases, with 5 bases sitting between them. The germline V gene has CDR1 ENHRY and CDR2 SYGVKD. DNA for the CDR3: TGTGCCATCAGTGAAAGGGCTAACTATGGCTACACCTTC. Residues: CAISERANYGYTF.

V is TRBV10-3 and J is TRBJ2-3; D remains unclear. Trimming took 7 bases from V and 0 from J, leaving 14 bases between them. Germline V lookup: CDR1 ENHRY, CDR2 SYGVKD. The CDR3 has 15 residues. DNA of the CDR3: TGTGCCATCAAGGCGGCAGCTTCTAGCACAGATACGCAGTATTTT. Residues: CAIKAAASSTDTQYF.

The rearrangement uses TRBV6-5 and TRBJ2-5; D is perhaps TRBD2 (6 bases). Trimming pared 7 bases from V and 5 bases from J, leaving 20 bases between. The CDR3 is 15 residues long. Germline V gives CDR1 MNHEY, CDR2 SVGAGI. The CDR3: CASTLGQGGTETQYF. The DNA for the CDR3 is TGTGCCAGCACCCTGGGGCAGGGAGGTACGGAGACCCAGTACTTC.

The CDR3 here is CASSQRVDTQYF. The CDR3 DNA reads as TGTGCCAGTAGTCAGCGAGTAGATACGCAGTATTTT. The genes are TRBV19 and TRBJ2-3; no definite D call. Germline-derived CDR1 and CDR2 are LNHDA and SQIVND (reference sequence). V lost 5 bases to trimming and J lost 5 bases, with 8 bases between them. The CDR3 has 12 amino acids.

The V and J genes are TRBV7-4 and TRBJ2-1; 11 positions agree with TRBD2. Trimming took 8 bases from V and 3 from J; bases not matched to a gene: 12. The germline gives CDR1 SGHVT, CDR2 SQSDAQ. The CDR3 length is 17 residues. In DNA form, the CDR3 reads TGTGCCAGCTCAATTGGGATTACTAGCGGGAGCTACAATGAGCAGTTCTTC. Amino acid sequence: CASSIGITSGSYNEQFF.

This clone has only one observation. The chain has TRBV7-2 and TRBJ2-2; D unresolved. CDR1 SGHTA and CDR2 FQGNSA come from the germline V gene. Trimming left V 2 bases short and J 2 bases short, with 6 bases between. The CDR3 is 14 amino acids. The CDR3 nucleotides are TGTGCCAGCAGCTTAAACCGTAACACCGGGGAGCTGTTTTTT. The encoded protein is CASSLNRNTGELFF.

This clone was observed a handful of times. The CDR3 loop is CASSRLAGNTGELFF. DNA for the CDR3: TGTGCCAGCAGCCGTCTAGCGGGGAACACCGGGGAGCTGTTTTTT. The genes are TRBV7-6 and TRBJ2-2; TRBD2 matches 8 bases. CDR1 is SGHVS, CDR2 FNYEAQ, per germline. The CDR3 spans 15 residues. Trimming took 5 bases from V and 1 from J; bases not matched to a gene: 3.

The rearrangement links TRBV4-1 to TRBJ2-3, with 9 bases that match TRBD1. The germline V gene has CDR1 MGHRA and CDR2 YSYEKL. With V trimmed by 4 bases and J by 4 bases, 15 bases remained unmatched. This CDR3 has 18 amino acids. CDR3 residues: CASSRKLTGGFEADTQYF. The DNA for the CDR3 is TGCGCCAGCAGCCGGAAACTTACAGGGGGCTTTGAGGCAGATACGCAGTATTTT.